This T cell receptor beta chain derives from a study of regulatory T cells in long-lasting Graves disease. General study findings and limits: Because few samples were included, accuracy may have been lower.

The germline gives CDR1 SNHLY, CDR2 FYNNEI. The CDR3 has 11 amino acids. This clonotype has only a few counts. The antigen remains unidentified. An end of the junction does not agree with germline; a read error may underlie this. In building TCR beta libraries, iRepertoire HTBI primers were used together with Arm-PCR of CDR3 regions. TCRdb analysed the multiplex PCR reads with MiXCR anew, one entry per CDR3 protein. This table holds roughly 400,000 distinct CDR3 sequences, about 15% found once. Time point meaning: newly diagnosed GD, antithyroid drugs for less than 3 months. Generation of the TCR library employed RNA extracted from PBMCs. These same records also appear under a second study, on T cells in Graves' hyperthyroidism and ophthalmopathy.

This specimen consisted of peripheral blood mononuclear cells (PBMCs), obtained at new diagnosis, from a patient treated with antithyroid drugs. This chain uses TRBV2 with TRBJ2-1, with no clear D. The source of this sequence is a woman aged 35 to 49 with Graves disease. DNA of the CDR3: TGTGCCAGCAGTCAAGCTCGTGGGCAGTTCTTC. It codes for CASSQARGQFF.